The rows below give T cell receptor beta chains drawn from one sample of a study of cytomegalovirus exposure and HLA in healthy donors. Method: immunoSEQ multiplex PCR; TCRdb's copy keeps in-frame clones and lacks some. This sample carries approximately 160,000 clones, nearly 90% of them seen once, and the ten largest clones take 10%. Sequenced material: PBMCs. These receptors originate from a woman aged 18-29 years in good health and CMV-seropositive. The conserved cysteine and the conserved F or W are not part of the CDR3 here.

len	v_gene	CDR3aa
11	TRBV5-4	ASSGGGIYGYT
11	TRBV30	AWSVLGETEAF
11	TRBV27	ASSRGVSYEQY
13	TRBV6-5	ASSQDTANTGELF
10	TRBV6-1	ASRNRTGSRT
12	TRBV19	ASSIFRRTDTQY
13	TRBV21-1	ASSKAGQGGNTIY
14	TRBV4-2	ASSQEPGQNTGELF
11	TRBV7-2	ASSYGVNTEAF
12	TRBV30	AWRRTGGGEKLF
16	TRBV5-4	ASSGGLAGGPSYNEQF
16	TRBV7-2	ASSFHTLRQRASYEQY
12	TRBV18	ASSPGQGTYEQY
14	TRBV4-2	ASRRSGERSYNEQF
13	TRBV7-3	ASSAWGATNEKLF
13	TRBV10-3	AISESNRGVSIYT
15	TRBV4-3	ASSQDVTPPNTGELF
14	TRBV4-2	ASSQDPTGTGREQF
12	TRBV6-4	ASSDSDRGHEQF
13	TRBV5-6	ASSPRPGFNQPQH
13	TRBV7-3	ASSSTGQMNTEAF
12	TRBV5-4	ASSLGGSGNTIY
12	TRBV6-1	ASSEEGVSYEQY
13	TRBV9	ASSAGLAHRNEQF
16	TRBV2	ASRDPWDRGRTTNTIY
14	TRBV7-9	ASSLVEGANTYEQY
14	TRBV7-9	ASSSQGTGVNEKLF
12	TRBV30	AWSVQQVTDTQY
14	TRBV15	ATSRDRGRVHYGYT
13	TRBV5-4	ASSFLAGEANEQF
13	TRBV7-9	ASSHSAGGFYEQY
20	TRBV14	ASSHLDRFKTSGSHNTGELF
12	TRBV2	ASWFGQGGTEAF
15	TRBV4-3	ASSQPGGLAGGDTQY
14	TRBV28	ASSVLTGTSYNEQF
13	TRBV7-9	ASSLVESLRDEQY
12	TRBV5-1	ASSPGQGDYEQY
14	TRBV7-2	ASSLTRDTKKDEQF